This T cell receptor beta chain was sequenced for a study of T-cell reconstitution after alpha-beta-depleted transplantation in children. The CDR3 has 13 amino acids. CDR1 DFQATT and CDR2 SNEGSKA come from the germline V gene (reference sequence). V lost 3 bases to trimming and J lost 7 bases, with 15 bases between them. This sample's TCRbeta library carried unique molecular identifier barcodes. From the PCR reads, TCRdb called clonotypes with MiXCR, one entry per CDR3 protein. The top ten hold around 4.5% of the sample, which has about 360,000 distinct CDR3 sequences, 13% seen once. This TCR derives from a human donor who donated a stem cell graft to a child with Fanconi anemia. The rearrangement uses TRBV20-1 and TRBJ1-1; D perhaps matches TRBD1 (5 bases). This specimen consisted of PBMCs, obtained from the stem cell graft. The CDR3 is CSASQNSRVEAFF. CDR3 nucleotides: TGCAGTGCTAGTCAGAATTCCAGGGTTGAAGCTTTCTTT.